A selection of T cell receptor beta chains follows, all from one sample in a study of vaccination and CD4 T cells after COVID-19. No antigen has been assigned to these receptors. TCRdb reanalysed the PCR reads using MiXCR and keeps one entry per CDR3 protein. The sample carries 7,000 to 7,500 distinct CDR3 sequences, roughly 35% recorded once. Source material: CD4+ T cells from blood, cultured in vitro. The origin of the receptors is a human donor in good health. CDR3s include the opening cysteine and the closing phenylalanine or tryptophan. Fields, in order: clone size, D gene, V gene, J gene, CDR3 length, CDR3 protein, CDR3 DNA. D genes are given only for firm matches. Part of the rows lack a size; the others show once, few, many or a class for expanded clones.

clone_size: -
d_call: -
v_call: TRBV27
j_call: TRBJ2-1
cdr3_length: 14
cdr3_aa: CASSLALGSNEQFF
cdr3_nt: TGTGCCAGCAGTTTAGCCCTAGGGTCCAATGAGCAGTTCTTC

clone_size: -
d_call: -
v_call: TRBV10-3
j_call: TRBJ2-3
cdr3_length: 15
cdr3_aa: CAISESGSEVDTQYF
cdr3_nt: TGTGCCATCAGTGAGTCTGGTTCAGAGGTCGATACGCAGTATTTT

clone_size: few
d_call: -
v_call: TRBV10-2
j_call: TRBJ1-2
cdr3_length: 12
cdr3_aa: CASSEGVGGYTF
cdr3_nt: TGCGCCAGCAGTGAGGGGGTAGGTGGCTACACCTTC

clone_size: -
d_call: -
v_call: TRBV2
j_call: TRBJ2-5
cdr3_length: 11
cdr3_aa: CASSDEETQYF
cdr3_nt: TGTGCCAGCAGTGACGAAGAGACCCAGTACTTC

clone_size: few
d_call: TRBD1
v_call: TRBV20-1
j_call: TRBJ1-1
cdr3_length: 15
cdr3_aa: CSARLTAGGRTEAFF
cdr3_nt: TGCAGTGCTAGACTCACCGCAGGGGGGCGGACTGAAGCTTTCTTT

clone_size: few
d_call: TRBD2
v_call: TRBV7-6
j_call: TRBJ2-3
cdr3_length: 18
cdr3_aa: CASSLEGGSGASTDTQYF
cdr3_nt: TGTGCCAGCAGCTTAGAAGGGGGTAGCGGGGCCAGCACAGATACGCAGTATTTT

clone_size: medium-sized
d_call: -
v_call: TRBV6-1
j_call: TRBJ1-2
cdr3_length: 12
cdr3_aa: CASSLTGPGYTF
cdr3_nt: TGTGCCAGCAGCCTTACAGGGCCTGGCTACACCTTC

clone_size: -
d_call: -
v_call: TRBV29-1
j_call: TRBJ1-2
cdr3_length: 12
cdr3_aa: CSVGGPLVGYTF
cdr3_nt: TGCAGCGTTGGGGGGCCCCTGGTTGGCTACACCTTC

clone_size: few
d_call: -
v_call: TRBV28
j_call: TRBJ1-2
cdr3_length: 15
cdr3_aa: CASSAGTFSHYGYTF
cdr3_nt: TGTGCCAGCAGTGCCGGGACATTTTCGCACTATGGCTACACCTTC

clone_size: -
d_call: TRBD2
v_call: TRBV19
j_call: TRBJ2-1
cdr3_length: 18
cdr3_aa: CASSQWGTSGRPYNEQFF
cdr3_nt: TGTGCCAGTAGTCAGTGGGGGACTAGCGGGAGGCCCTACAATGAGCAGTTCTTC

clone_size: few
d_call: TRBD1
v_call: TRBV7-8
j_call: TRBJ2-7
cdr3_length: 15
cdr3_aa: CASSTRWDSPYEQYF
cdr3_nt: TGTGCCAGCAGCACCCGGTGGGACAGTCCCTACGAGCAGTACTTC

clone_size: -
d_call: -
v_call: TRBV11-2
j_call: TRBJ1-6
cdr3_length: 13
cdr3_aa: CASSGSYNSPLHF
cdr3_nt: TGTGCCAGCAGTGGCAGCTATAATTCACCCCTCCACTTT

clone_size: -
d_call: TRBD1
v_call: TRBV6-1
j_call: TRBJ2-6
cdr3_length: 16
cdr3_aa: CASSQGQGTTSNVLTF
cdr3_nt: TGTGCCAGCAGTCAAGGACAGGGAACGACTTCAAACGTCCTGACTTTC

clone_size: -
d_call: TRBD1
v_call: TRBV5-5
j_call: TRBJ2-6
cdr3_length: 16
cdr3_aa: CASSRDRIFGANVLTF
cdr3_nt: TGTGCCAGCAGCAGGGACAGGATTTTTGGGGCCAACGTCCTGACTTTC

clone_size: few
d_call: TRBD1
v_call: TRBV10-3
j_call: TRBJ1-2
cdr3_length: 14
cdr3_aa: CASLRDRRNYGYTF
cdr3_nt: TGTGCCAGCCTCCGGGACAGGCGAAACTATGGCTACACCTTC

clone_size: once
d_call: TRBD2
v_call: TRBV30
j_call: TRBJ2-2
cdr3_length: 18
cdr3_aa: CAWSVPSGLAANTGELFF
cdr3_nt: TGTGCCTGGAGTGTACCCTCCGGACTAGCGGCGAACACCGGGGAGCTGTTTTTT

clone_size: -
d_call: -
v_call: TRBV19
j_call: TRBJ1-2
cdr3_length: 13
cdr3_aa: CASSMTQYYGYTF
cdr3_nt: TGTGCCAGTAGTATGACTCAGTACTATGGCTACACCTTC

clone_size: few
d_call: TRBD2
v_call: TRBV20-1
j_call: TRBJ2-2
cdr3_length: 13
cdr3_aa: CSAASLAGPTPFF
cdr3_nt: TGCAGTGCCGCTTCGCTAGCGGGCCCAACCCCGTTTTTT

clone_size: few
d_call: -
v_call: TRBV27
j_call: TRBJ1-1
cdr3_length: 13
cdr3_aa: CASIRQGYTEAFF
cdr3_nt: TGTGCCAGCATTCGGCAGGGCTACACTGAAGCTTTCTTT

clone_size: -
d_call: -
v_call: TRBV5-4
j_call: TRBJ2-5
cdr3_length: 13
cdr3_aa: CASSLRRQETQYF
cdr3_nt: TGTGCCAGCAGCTTGAGGAGGCAAGAGACCCAGTACTTC

clone_size: -
d_call: TRBD1
v_call: TRBV6-1
j_call: TRBJ2-3
cdr3_length: 17
cdr3_aa: CASSVFPGQGKGDTQYF
cdr3_nt: TGTGCCAGCAGTGTTTTCCCGGGACAGGGAAAAGGGGATACGCAGTATTTT

clone_size: -
d_call: -
v_call: TRBV10-1
j_call: TRBJ1-6
cdr3_length: 12
cdr3_aa: CASSGDNSPLHF
cdr3_nt: TGCGCCAGCAGTGGAGACAATTCACCCCTCCACTTT

clone_size: few
d_call: -
v_call: TRBV2
j_call: TRBJ1-1
cdr3_length: 15
cdr3_aa: CASSEGTGRGTEAFF
cdr3_nt: TGTGCCAGCAGTGAAGGTACAGGGAGGGGAACTGAAGCTTTCTTT

clone_size: -
d_call: -
v_call: TRBV7-6
j_call: TRBJ2-3
cdr3_length: 13
cdr3_aa: CASSLNREDTQYF
cdr3_nt: TGTGCCAGCAGCTTAAACAGGGAGGATACGCAGTATTTT

clone_size: -
d_call: -
v_call: TRBV11-2
j_call: TRBJ2-1
cdr3_length: 14
cdr3_aa: CASRSIKGGHEQFF
cdr3_nt: TGTGCCAGCAGGTCCATAAAGGGCGGGCATGAGCAGTTCTTC

clone_size: -
d_call: TRBD1
v_call: TRBV24-1
j_call: TRBJ1-1
cdr3_length: 15
cdr3_aa: CATSDSAGGLAEAFF
cdr3_nt: TGTGCCACCAGTGATTCCGCAGGGGGCTTGGCTGAAGCTTTCTTT

clone_size: -
d_call: -
v_call: TRBV28
j_call: TRBJ2-1
cdr3_length: 13
cdr3_aa: CASRHPGGNEQFF
cdr3_nt: TGTGCCAGCAGACACCCGGGCGGGAATGAGCAGTTCTTC

clone_size: medium-sized
d_call: TRBD2
v_call: TRBV15
j_call: TRBJ2-1
cdr3_length: 15
cdr3_aa: CATSRDSSGGYEQFF
cdr3_nt: TGTGCCACCAGCAGAGATTCCAGCGGGGGGTATGAGCAGTTCTTC

clone_size: -
d_call: -
v_call: TRBV30
j_call: TRBJ1-2
cdr3_length: 13
cdr3_aa: CAWSPPAESPGTF
cdr3_nt: TGTGCCTGGAGTCCCCCGGCCGAGTCCCCAGGCACCTTC

clone_size: -
d_call: TRBD2
v_call: TRBV28
j_call: TRBJ2-3
cdr3_length: 17
cdr3_aa: CASSLGSTSGFTDTQYF
cdr3_nt: TGTGCCAGCAGTTTAGGATCAACTAGCGGATTCACAGATACGCAGTATTTT

clone_size: -
d_call: -
v_call: TRBV4-1
j_call: TRBJ1-6
cdr3_length: 17
cdr3_aa: CASSQNIPGPYNSPLHF
cdr3_nt: TGCGCCAGCAGCCAAAATATCCCAGGACCCTATAATTCACCCCTCCACTTT

clone_size: -
d_call: TRBD2
v_call: TRBV19
j_call: TRBJ2-1
cdr3_length: 15
cdr3_aa: CATRGASGGYNEQFF
cdr3_nt: TGTGCCACCCGAGGGGCTAGCGGGGGCTACAATGAGCAGTTCTTC

clone_size: -
d_call: -
v_call: TRBV7-2
j_call: TRBJ2-6
cdr3_length: 13
cdr3_aa: CASSTSGANVLTF
cdr3_nt: TGTGCCAGCAGTACCTCTGGGGCCAACGTCCTGACTTTC

clone_size: few
d_call: -
v_call: TRBV6-2/TRBV6-3
j_call: TRBJ1-6
cdr3_length: 19
cdr3_aa: CASSAYHGTSSSYNSPLHF
cdr3_nt: TGTGCCAGCAGCGCCTATCACGGGACAAGTAGCTCCTATAATTCACCCCTCCACTTT

clone_size: -
d_call: TRBD2
v_call: TRBV19
j_call: TRBJ2-3
cdr3_length: 15
cdr3_aa: CASSMVAGGGDTQYF
cdr3_nt: TGTGCCAGTAGTATGGTGGCGGGAGGTGGAGATACGCAGTATTTT

clone_size: -
d_call: -
v_call: TRBV7-2
j_call: TRBJ2-7
cdr3_length: 12
cdr3_aa: CASSRGSYEQYF
cdr3_nt: TGTGCCAGCAGCCGGGGGTCCTACGAGCAGTACTTC

clone_size: few
d_call: -
v_call: TRBV6-4
j_call: TRBJ2-3
cdr3_length: 15
cdr3_aa: CASSEEYSSTDTQYF
cdr3_nt: TGTGCCAGCAGTGAAGAATACTCTAGCACAGATACGCAGTATTTT

clone_size: -
d_call: TRBD2
v_call: TRBV12-3/TRBV12-4
j_call: TRBJ2-1
cdr3_length: 14
cdr3_aa: CASSLLAGGGLRGF
cdr3_nt: TGTGCCAGCAGTTTACTAGCGGGGGGCGGGTTGAGGGGCTTC

clone_size: -
d_call: TRBD2
v_call: TRBV19
j_call: TRBJ2-3
cdr3_length: 16
cdr3_aa: CASSRDSGSGTDTQYF
cdr3_nt: TGTGCCAGTAGCCGAGATAGCGGGAGTGGGACAGATACGCAGTATTTT

clone_size: -
d_call: -
v_call: TRBV20-1
j_call: TRBJ2-7
cdr3_length: 15
cdr3_aa: CSARDRVIVSYEQYF
cdr3_nt: TGCAGTGCTAGAGATCGGGTTATAGTCTCCTACGAGCAGTACTTC

clone_size: -
d_call: -
v_call: TRBV5-1
j_call: TRBJ1-2
cdr3_length: 13
cdr3_aa: CASRPTVDGGYTF
cdr3_nt: TGCGCCAGCAGGCCTACCGTGGACGGTGGCTACACCTTC

clone_size: -
d_call: -
v_call: TRBV7-9
j_call: TRBJ2-7
cdr3_length: 14
cdr3_aa: CASSHSVGLYEQYF
cdr3_nt: TGTGCCAGCAGCCATTCCGTGGGGCTCTACGAGCAGTACTTC

clone_size: -
d_call: TRBD1
v_call: TRBV5-8
j_call: TRBJ1-1
cdr3_length: 15
cdr3_aa: CASRLRTGGNTEAFF
cdr3_nt: TGTGCCAGCAGACTGAGAACAGGGGGGAACACTGAAGCTTTCTTT

clone_size: -
d_call: -
v_call: TRBV4-3
j_call: TRBJ1-2
cdr3_length: 16
cdr3_aa: CASSQEGRKDNYGYTF
cdr3_nt: TGCGCCAGCAGCCAAGAAGGTCGGAAGGATAACTATGGCTACACCTTC

clone_size: -
d_call: -
v_call: TRBV6-1
j_call: TRBJ1-5
cdr3_length: 15
cdr3_aa: CASSGGHRSNQPQHF
cdr3_nt: TGTGCCAGCAGTGGGGGACATCGGTCTAATCAGCCCCAGCATTTT

clone_size: few
d_call: -
v_call: TRBV7-2
j_call: TRBJ2-1
cdr3_length: 15
cdr3_aa: CASSLGRWAYNEQFF
cdr3_nt: TGTGCCAGCAGCCTGGGCAGGTGGGCCTACAATGAGCAGTTCTTC

clone_size: few
d_call: -
v_call: TRBV6-1
j_call: TRBJ2-2
cdr3_length: 17
cdr3_aa: CASTLLPSRVVAGELFF
cdr3_nt: TGTGCCAGCACCTTACTTCCCTCCAGGGTTGTCGCCGGGGAGCTGTTTTTT

clone_size: -
d_call: -
v_call: TRBV28
j_call: TRBJ1-2
cdr3_length: 13
cdr3_aa: CASSLRHRYGYTF
cdr3_nt: TGTGCCAGCAGTTTACGGCACAGATATGGCTACACCTTC

clone_size: few
d_call: -
v_call: TRBV10-3
j_call: TRBJ2-7
cdr3_length: 13
cdr3_aa: CAISKDSPYEQYF
cdr3_nt: TGTGCCATCAGTAAGGACAGTCCCTACGAGCAGTACTTC

clone_size: -
d_call: -
v_call: TRBV12-5
j_call: TRBJ1-2
cdr3_length: 14
cdr3_aa: CASALTDAPYGYTF
cdr3_nt: TGTGCTAGTGCCCTTACAGATGCGCCCTATGGCTACACCTTC

clone_size: -
d_call: -
v_call: TRBV6-5
j_call: TRBJ1-2
cdr3_length: 14
cdr3_aa: CASSYSGTPYGYTF
cdr3_nt: TGTGCCAGCAGTTACTCCGGGACGCCATATGGCTACACCTTC

clone_size: medium-sized
d_call: -
v_call: TRBV20-1
j_call: TRBJ2-1
cdr3_length: 13
cdr3_aa: CSARDQGLREQFF
cdr3_nt: TGCAGTGCTAGAGATCAGGGCCTCAGGGAGCAGTTCTTC

clone_size: -
d_call: -
v_call: TRBV27
j_call: TRBJ2-5
cdr3_length: 15
cdr3_aa: CASSRAQGKEETQYF
cdr3_nt: TGTGCCAGCAGTCGCGCACAGGGTAAGGAAGAGACCCAGTACTTC

clone_size: few
d_call: TRBD2
v_call: TRBV20-1
j_call: TRBJ2-3
cdr3_length: 13
cdr3_aa: CSASQRDTDTQYF
cdr3_nt: TGCAGTGCTAGCCAGCGGGACACAGATACGCAGTATTTT